Here is one T cell receptor (beta chain) with its context. The antigen is not known. V lost 5 bases to trimming and J lost 4 bases; unmatched junction nucleotides: 7. The germline CDR1 and CDR2 sequences are SGHVS and FQNEAQ. The CDR3 covers 14 residues. This sample was included in a study of radiation and T cells in renal cell carcinoma. Documented time point: baseline pretreatment blood. The treatment was: 15 Gy SBRT to primary tumor, nephrectomy 4 weeks later. Data came from immunoSEQ multiplex PCR; TCRdb stores just in-frame clones and leaves some out. Among approximately 90,000 clones listed, about 86% were seen once. Overall study findings and caveats: Without pretreatment biopsies, baseline tumor clonotype presence was undetermined.

The clonotype was recovered from a man aged 50 to 59 with renal cell carcinoma. The chain combines TRBV7-8 with TRBJ2-5; 7 bases match TRBD1. Sequenced here: blood, sampled from a patient whose treatment included radiotherapy and nephrectomy. The CDR3 coding sequence is TGTGCCAGCAGCATATCAGGGGGTGGAGAGACCCAGTACTTC. Amino acid sequence: CASSISGGGETQYF.